The text below deals with one TCR beta chain. TCRdb keeps only in-frame clones here, not all; method: immunoSEQ multiplex PCR. The table shows 100,000 or so clones, with around nine tenths occurring only once. The J segment lost 0 bases and the V segment lost 3 bases, leaving 5 bases of the junction unmatched. The CDR3 loop spans 15 amino acids. From germline, CDR1 is SQVTM and CDR2 ANQGSEA. These data originate in a study of cytomegalovirus exposure and HLA in healthy donors. Sequencing was performed on PBMCs. This rearrangement joins TRBV29-1 to TRBJ2-3; the match to TRBD2 covers 8 bases. The clonotype comes from a woman in her twenties or thirties in good health and CMV-seronegative. CDR3 DNA: TGCAGCGTTGACGGCGGGGGGCGGAGCACAGATACGCAGTATTTT. Its translation is CSVDGGGRSTDTQYF.